This TCR beta chain was recorded in a study of OX40 agonist ivuxolimab in advanced cancers. The protocol was immunoSEQ multiplex PCR, while the TCRdb copy is restricted to in-frame clones and leaves out a portion. Among approximately 12,000 clones, 65% to 80% were seen once, and the ten largest hold roughly 29%. Of note for this clone: The antigen remains undetermined.

V was shortened by 4 bases and J by 9 bases, with 11 bases between the two germline ends. Germline V gives CDR1 SGHNT, CDR2 YYREEE (reference sequence). There are 12 residues in the CDR3. The study sampled blood at baseline, cycle 4 day 1, and cycle 7 day 1. Study-level results: Dosing at 0.1 to 3.0 mg/kg was accompanied by clonal expansion of CD4+ and CD8+ blood T cells by week 6.

This clonotype was obtained from an adult with an advanced solid tumor such as melanoma, head and neck, liver or kidney cancer. The material sequenced was CD4+ or CD8+ T cells sorted from blood, taken in a trial of the OX40 agonist ivuxolimab. The rearrangement uses TRBV5-4 and TRBJ2-1, with D unresolved. CDR3 nucleotides: TGTGCCAGCAGCGATATCGGCAGTGAGCAGTTCTTC. Translation gives CASSDIGSEQFF.